This entry lists 9 T cell receptor beta chains sequenced from one sample in a study of T cell responses to AZD1222 COVID-19 vaccine. Assay used: immunoSEQ multiplex PCR; TCRdb lists only in-frame clones, some missing. The sample lists roughly 150,000 clones, about 91% occurring once. The sequencing used peripheral blood, collected 28 days after the second AZD1222 dose. The receptors shown here come from an adult who received the AZD1222 COVID-19 vaccine.

The V and J genes are TRBV9 and TRBJ2-1; a weak D match, TRBD1 (5 bases). CDR1 is SGDLS, CDR2 YYNGEE, per germline. Trimming shortened V by 4 bases and J by 0 bases, and 14 bases separated the two germline ends. CDR3 length equals 16 residues. The CDR3 bases are TGTGCCAGCAGCCCGATGACAGTTCCCTCCTACAATGAGCAGTTCTTC. It yields the protein CASSPMTVPSYNEQFF.

V gene TRBV30 combines with J gene TRBJ1-1; perhaps TRBD1 as D (5 bases). This CDR3 comprises 12 residues. Trimming took off 5 bases at V and 4 bases at J, with 11 bases between the two ends. The germline CDR1 and CDR2 sequences are GTSNPN and SVGIG (reference sequence). The CDR3 DNA reads TGTGCCTGGGTGGGGGGAGGCACTGAAGCTTTCTTT. Translation: CAWVGGGTEAFF.

This clone was counted once. This sequence joins TRBV7-9 and TRBJ1-1; unclear D gene. Trimming stripped 0 bases from V and 4 bases from J, with 6 bases between. This CDR3 has 13 residues. Germline values: CDR1 SEHNR, CDR2 FQNEAQ (reference sequence). The CDR3 bases are TGTGCCAGCAGCTTAGCGTCAGTCACTGAAGCTTTCTTT. Amino acids: CASSLASVTEAFF.

The gene calls are TRBV18 and TRBJ2-2; either TRBD1 or TRBD2 may fit D (5 bases each). Germline CDR1 reads KGHSH; CDR2 reads LQKENI. The CDR3 loop spans 15 amino acids. Trimming removed 3 bases at V and 0 bases at J, with 8 bases between. CDR3 bases: TGTGCCAGCTCACCTGGGGACGCGAACACCGGGGAGCTGTTTTTT. Amino acid sequence: CASSPGDANTGELFF.

This clone was counted between two and nine times. V gene TRBV2 combines with J gene TRBJ1-2; no reliable D call. In germline, CDR1 is SNHLY, CDR2 FYNNEI. The CDR3 spans 13 residues. V lost 6 bases, J lost 0 bases, and 8 bases lay in between. CDR3 amino acids: CASSRQANYGYTF. In nucleotides, the CDR3 is TGTGCCAGCAGCCGACAAGCTAACTATGGCTACACCTTC.

The chain uses TRBV27 and TRBJ2-3; TRBD1 matches 8 bases. This CDR3 has 16 amino acids. J gave up 5 bases and V 4 bases, and 11 bases lay outside the gene matches. The germline gives CDR1 MNHEY, CDR2 SMNVEV (reference sequence). The CDR3 reads CASSSPLTGVEDTQYF. Written as DNA, the CDR3 is TGTGCCAGCAGTTCTCCCTTGACAGGGGTTGAAGATACGCAGTATTTT.

The chain joins TRBV2 to TRBJ2-7, with a tentative D call TRBD2 (5 bases). Trimming left V 7 bases short and J 0 bases short, with 10 bases between. This CDR3 is built from 13 residues. CDR1 is SNHLY and CDR2 is FYNNEI in the germline V gene. CDR3 sequence: CASIGGLSYEQYF. CDR3 DNA: TGTGCCAGCATAGGCGGGCTCTCCTACGAGCAGTACTTC.

J is TRBJ2-7 and V is TRBV5-1, with 7 bases identical to TRBD1. V lost 0 bases to trimming and J lost 0 bases; unmatched junction nucleotides: 6. CDR3 length equals 16 residues. Germline V gene lookup returns CDR1 SGHRS and CDR2 YFSETQ. The CDR3 loop reads CASSLVRDRSSYEQYF. DNA of the CDR3: TGCGCCAGCAGCTTGGTCCGGGACAGAAGCTCCTACGAGCAGTACTTC.

The rearrangement links TRBV14 to TRBJ2-3; D call uncertain. The CDR3 extends over 13 amino acids. Between the trimmed V and J ends, which lost 3 bases and 5 bases, there was a span of 9 bases. Per germline, CDR1 SGHDN and CDR2 FVKESK. The CDR3 DNA is TGTGCCAGCAGCCACCTGACGGGAGATACGCAGTATTTT. It encodes CASSHLTGDTQYF.